Detailed here is one TCR beta chain. This clonotype was observed many times. The specificity of this receptor is unknown. No much larger clone is present one base from it, and per-base qualities are unavailable. This specimen comes from a study of spatial heterogeneity in lung cancer (dated by TCRdb to the late 2010s). Notes on the research overall: Beta-chain transcripts were consistently detected in greater numbers than alpha-chain transcripts, which likely reflected higher beta-chain transcript abundance. In tumor regions, TCR transcript counts showed a strong correlation with a T cell transcriptional module score derived from matched bulk RNA-seq. In the raw uncorrected reads, each unique combination of TCR and UMI appeared more than ten times on average. In non-small cell lung cancer, the study quantitatively compared TCR alpha and beta repertoires across several tumor regions, matched nontumor lung, and blood. Nonsynonymous mutation counts, determined by whole-exome sequencing of tumor tissue, were related to features of the TCR repertoire. At surgery, both alpha and beta chains were TCR-sequenced in some 220 tumor regions, fewer than 80 matched nontumor lung samples and a few dozen PBMC samples.

Explained via the paper, the time point label denotes: sample taken at primary tumor resection. Donors were some 70 patients with early-stage, untreated non-small cell lung cancer from the lung TRACERx cohort. For TCR sequencing, whole RNA was extracted from tumor and nontumor lung tissue, or from cryopreserved PBMC samples, and no cell sorting was done. Only patients with enough RNA available from two or more tumor regions were chosen for TCR sequencing. A lung pathologist reviewed the tumor and adjacent nontumor lung specimens before the specimens were selected. Broader findings and caveats from the paper: TCR-seq coverage of tumor T cells was estimated to be only approximately 7% for alpha chains and about 13% for beta chains. The tumor nonsynonymous mutation count correlated with the number of expanded intratumoral alpha and beta TCRs. Counts of ubiquitous and regional expanded TCRs correlated with counts of ubiquitous and regional nonsynonymous mutations, respectively. Additional single-cell paired TCR alpha and beta sequencing was considered necessary to confirm, at a functional level, the hypothesis that regional TCRs recognize regional mutations.

Libraries were constructed by 5' RACE. The instrument given in TCRdb is NextSeq 500. To allow correction of PCR and sequencing errors, the TCR library protocol tagged every TCR cDNA molecule with a unique molecular identifier. As for the authors' bioinformatics: TCR identification, UMI-based error correction and CDR3 extraction were performed with Decombinator tools. TCRs above a frequency of 2 per 1,000, corresponding to the top 1% of the tumor frequency distribution, were defined as expanded. Expanded tumor TCRs statistically deemed absent (corrected P<0.05) from at least one tumor region were classed as regional, and all other expanded tumor TCRs were classed as ubiquitous. Each repertoire was subsampled 100 times to 5,000 TCRs, after which Renyi diversity was computed with the R vegan package. CDR3 similarity networks were built from amino acid triplet string-kernel similarity, connecting CDR3s with pairwise similarity above 0.82. In-frame beta chains were kept once TCRdb had trimmed the public reads at Q25 with fastp and called clones with MiXCR. Each record represents a unique CDR3 protein, reported with the most common genes and DNA among its rows. The V and J calls were not made by the authors but by TCRdb's processing. The sample contains approximately 15,000 distinct CDR3 sequences, 6.2% of them found a single time. The leading ten clones occupy 6.8% of the sample.

From V the trimming removes 10 bases and from J it removes 6 bases, while the gene matches leave 13 bases of the junction unaccounted for. The germline V gene yields WSHSY for CDR1 and SAAADI for CDR2. The CDR3 has 14 amino acids, counting the end cysteine and phenylalanine. The DNA shown is the 42-base CDR3, in frame from base 1. The sequence is built from TRBV10-2 and TRBJ2-7; TRBD2 agrees with 9 junctional bases. Sequencing used lung tumor tissue, obtained at surgery. This sequence originates from a male donor with early-stage non-small cell lung cancer. CDR3 loop: CATSTGTSLGEQYF. The nucleotide sequence reads as follows: TGCGCCACCTCGACCGGGACTAGCCTTGGCGAGCAGTACTTC.